The rows below give T cell receptor beta chains drawn from one sample of a study of T cell repertoires in cytomegalovirus infection. TCRdb ran MiXCR on the reads and lists one entry per CDR3 protein. The sample lists 900,000 to 950,000 distinct CDR3 sequences; roughly 30% were seen once. These receptors' targets are unknown. The material sequenced was cultured CD8+ T cells from PBMCs, taken from culture after CMV antigen stimulation. The receptors were gathered from a human donor in good health (CMV status not recorded). Some clones in this sample may be carry-over from other donors' samples. The CDR3 runs from the conserved cysteine through the conserved F or W. D genes are given only for firm matches. Rows may omit the clone size; those that give it use once, few, many or a size class.

V gene	J gene	clone size	D gene	CDR3 DNA	CDR3 protein
TRBV6-6	TRBJ1-2	few	.	TGTGCCAGCAGTTACTCGGCAGTTACGGGCTACACCTTC	CASSYSAVTGYTF
TRBV3-1	TRBJ2-1	.	TRBD1	TGTGCCAGCAGCCGACTGCTCTCTGAAGGACAGGGGGCTTGGAATGAGCAGTTCTTC	CASSRLLSEGQGAWNEQFF
TRBV20-1	TRBJ1-2	.	TRBD1	TGCAGTGCGAGCCCAGACAGGGGGTTTCGCTATGGCTACACCTTC	CSASPDRGFRYGYTF
TRBV12-3/TRBV12-4	TRBJ2-2	few	.	TGTGCCAGCAGTTTCTCAGGGCGTAGAACCGGGGAGCTGTTTTTT	CASSFSGRRTGELFF
TRBV23-1	TRBJ2-4	.	.	TGCGCCATCCTCCCGGGGTGGGCGAGAAACATTCAGTACTTC	CAILPGWARNIQYF
TRBV7-8	TRBJ1-3	few	TRBD1	TGTGCCAGCAGCTCTCACAGGGGGCCTCCCTCTGGAAACACCATATATTTT	CASSSHRGPPSGNTIYF
TRBV6-1	TRBJ2-5	few	.	TGTGCCAGCAGTGAACAGAGTGGGGGACAAGAGACCCAGTACTTC	CASSEQSGGQETQYF
TRBV4-1	TRBJ2-2	.	TRBD2	TGCGCCAGCAGCCAAGGGGTTCCGGGAGGCACCGGGGAGCTGTTTTTT	CASSQGVPGGTGELFF
TRBV2	TRBJ2-5	few	.	TGTGCCAGCAAATCCTTTACTAGGCTCCAAGAGACCCAGTACTTC	CASKSFTRLQETQYF
TRBV10-3	TRBJ1-3	.	.	TGTGCCATCGAGACAGGATCCTCCTCTGGAAACACCATATATTTT	CAIETGSSSGNTIYF
TRBV2	TRBJ1-5	few	.	TGTGCCAGTGGGGGGAGGCCCCAGCATTTT	CASGGRPQHF
TRBV4-2	TRBJ1-2	once	.	TGTGCCAGCAGCTCAACAGGAACGGGTGGCTACACCTTC	CASSSTGTGGYTF
TRBV20-1	TRBJ1-1	once	.	TGCAGTGCTAGAGATTTAGGGTTGAACACTGAAGCTTTCTTT	CSARDLGLNTEAFF
TRBV5-8	TRBJ1-5	.	.	TGTGCCAGCAGGACTTATAGCAATCAGCCCCAGCATTTT	CASRTYSNQPQHF
TRBV28	TRBJ2-1	.	TRBD2	TGTGCCAGCAGTTTGGCTAATTCCGGGACTAGGGGTGAGCAGTTCTTC	CASSLANSGTRGEQFF
TRBV20-1	TRBJ2-1	.	.	TGCAGTGCTAGAGATTGGGGGCGGGAGCAGTTCTTC	CSARDWGREQFF
TRBV19	TRBJ1-6	.	.	TGTGCCAGTAGTATGTGGGCTTGGAATTCACCCCTCCACTTT	CASSMWAWNSPLHF
TRBV3-1	TRBJ2-2	once	.	TGTGCCAGCAACAACCTACGGCTCTTGAACACCGGGGAGCTGTTTTTT	CASNNLRLLNTGELFF
TRBV7-2	TRBJ1-4	many	.	TGTGCCAGCAGCTTAACAGTAGCAACTAATGAAAAACTGTTTTTT	CASSLTVATNEKLFF
TRBV7-9	TRBJ2-3	few	.	TGTGCCAGCAGCCCACATCAACTTCGCGGCACAGATACGCAGTATTTT	CASSPHQLRGTDTQYF
TRBV6-6	TRBJ2-1	.	.	TGTGCCAGCAGCATCGATCCTTCCAATGAGCAGTTCTTC	CASSIDPSNEQFF
TRBV6-1	TRBJ2-1	few	.	TGTGCCACCAGTCTGATAGGGGAGGGGGCTTACAATGAGCAGTTCTTC	CATSLIGEGAYNEQFF
TRBV27	TRBJ1-5	few	TRBD1	TGTGCCAGCAGCCCCACAGGGGGAGCCCAGCCCCAGCATTTT	CASSPTGGAQPQHF
TRBV11-2	TRBJ1-4	few	TRBD1	TGTGCCAGCAGCTTGGGACCGGGACAGTATAATGAAAAACTGTTTTTT	CASSLGPGQYNEKLFF
TRBV2	TRBJ2-7	few	TRBD1	TGTGCCAGCAGTGCGGCGACAGGGAACTCCTACGAGCAGTACTTC	CASSAATGNSYEQYF
TRBV7-2	TRBJ1-2	.	.	TGTGCCAGCAGCCAGCTGGGGCGGGGTGGCTACACCTTC	CASSQLGRGGYTF
TRBV6-1	TRBJ2-3	.	.	TGTGCCAGCAGCCTTGCCCATAGCACAGATACGCAGTATTTT	CASSLAHSTDTQYF
TRBV4-3	TRBJ2-3	.	TRBD1	TGCGCCAGCAGCCTCCCGGGACAGGGTAGTGCAGATACGCAGTATTTT	CASSLPGQGSADTQYF
TRBV7-9	TRBJ2-3	many	.	TGTGCCAGCAGCTCCCGAGGGGCAGATACGCAGTATTTT	CASSSRGADTQYF
TRBV14	TRBJ2-5	.	.	TGTGCCAGCAGCCAACCGCGGTCAGGGGAAGAGACCCAGTACTTC	CASSQPRSGEETQYF
TRBV6-2/TRBV6-3	TRBJ1-3	.	.	TGTGCCAGCAGTTACGGAAGGACGGTTGGAAACACCATATATTTT	CASSYGRTVGNTIYF
TRBV27	TRBJ1-5	.	.	TGTGCCAGCAGTTTATCCGGGGACAATCAGCCCCAGCATTTT	CASSLSGDNQPQHF
TRBV20-1	TRBJ2-1	.	.	TGCAGTGCCGAACCTGCCTACAATGAGCAGTTCTTC	CSAEPAYNEQFF
TRBV2	TRBJ2-3	.	TRBD2	TGTGGCAGACCGGGACTAGCGGCAGATACGCAGTATTTT	CGRPGLAADTQYF
TRBV19	TRBJ1-5	few	TRBD1	TGTGCCAGCTGGACAGGGCGGGCTAATCAGCCCCAGCATTTT	CASWTGRANQPQHF
TRBV27	TRBJ2-1	.	TRBD1	TGTGCCAGCAATAACAGGGGGCTATTGAATGAGCAGTTCTTC	CASNNRGLLNEQFF
TRBV14	TRBJ1-1	.	.	TGTGCCAGCAGCCAAGAAGGGACGGTGAACACTGAAGCTTTCTTT	CASSQEGTVNTEAFF
TRBV28	TRBJ1-2	few	.	TGTGCCAGCAGTTTTGTCAGTGCTAACTATGGCTACACCTTC	CASSFVSANYGYTF
TRBV28	TRBJ1-6	few	.	TGTGCCAGCAGTCGGACCGGGACACCGAGCTCCTATAATTCACCCCTCCACTTT	CASSRTGTPSSYNSPLHF
TRBV4-3	TRBJ1-1	.	.	TGCGCCAGCAGCCAAGATGCACGGACAAGGACCGCTGAAGCTTTCTTT	CASSQDARTRTAEAFF
TRBV27	TRBJ1-5	.	.	TGTGCCAGCAGTTCCTTTGTGGGGGATAATCAGCCCCAGCATTTT	CASSSFVGDNQPQHF
TRBV9	TRBJ1-1	many	TRBD1	TGTGCCAGCAGCGCCGGGGACAGGAACACTGAAGCTTTCTTT	CASSAGDRNTEAFF
TRBV19	TRBJ1-5	.	TRBD1	TGTGCCAGCCAGGGGGAAAGCAATCAGCCCCAGCATTTT	CASQGESNQPQHF
TRBV3-1	TRBJ2-7	.	TRBD1	TGTGCCAGCAGCCCTGGGACAGGGTCTTACTACGAGCAGTACTTC	CASSPGTGSYYEQYF
TRBV6-6	TRBJ1-6	few	.	TGTGCCAGCAGGGATGGCTCACCCCTCCACTTT	CASRDGSPLHF
TRBV12-3/TRBV12-4	TRBJ2-2	few	TRBD2	TGTGCCATCCTCGCGGGGGGGCGGAGGGCCGGGGAGCTGTTTTTT	CAILAGGRRAGELFF